A single sample is the source of the 20 T cell receptor beta chains below, sequenced in a study of blood T cell repertoires in COVID-19. The repertoire was sequenced with immunoSEQ multiplex PCR; TCRdb's copy has only in-frame clones and lacks some. The table shows around 100,000 clones, with around 87% occurring only once. Sample: peripheral blood. These receptors originate from a human donor in a cohort sampled during active COVID-19.

V is TRBV4-1 and J is TRBJ1-2; a weak D match, TRBD1 (6 bases). The CDR3 spans 16 residues. Germline V lookup: CDR1 MGHRA, CDR2 YSYEKL. Trimming removed 6 bases at V and 4 bases at J, with 21 bases between. CDR3: CASRPPGGRGSYGYTF. CDR3 DNA: TGCGCCAGCAGACCCCCTGGGGGCCGGGGAAGCTATGGCTACACCTTC.

The V call is TRBV27, the J call TRBJ2-2, with TRBD2 matching over 9 bases. J was trimmed by 3 bases and V by 4 bases; bases with no gene match: 15. The V gene's germline CDR1 is MNHEY and CDR2 SMNVEV (reference sequence). This CDR3 has 19 amino acids. As DNA, the CDR3 is TGTGCCAGCAGTTCCGGAAAAACTAGCGGGTTTCGACACACCGGGGAGCTGTTTTTT. Translating gives CASSSGKTSGFRHTGELFF.

This rearrangement joins TRBV9 to TRBJ2-7, with 11 nucleotides matching TRBD1. The trim removed 0 bases at V and 3 bases at J, leaving 2 bases unmatched. The CDR3 consists of 15 residues. Per germline, CDR1 SGDLS and CDR2 YYNGEE. Here the CDR3 DNA reads TGTGCCAGCAGCGTAGTTGGGACAGGGGGCTACGAGCAGTACTTC. Translating gives CASSVVGTGGYEQYF.

This clone was seen only once. This chain connects TRBV18 to TRBJ2-5; D is perhaps TRBD2 (5 bases). The CDR3 totals 13 residues. The germline gives CDR1 KGHSH, CDR2 LQKENI. V was clipped by 6 bases and J by 2 bases, with 10 bases between them. DNA for the CDR3: TGTGCCAGCTCGGCTAGCCGACAAGAGACCCAGTACTTC. Encoded protein: CASSASRQETQYF.

CDR3 DNA: TGCGCCAGCAGCCAAGGTATATCGACGGCGGGAGGGCCAACCTACGAGCAGTACTTC. It is translated as CASSQGISTAGGPTYEQYF. V is TRBV4-1 and J is TRBJ2-7; TRBD2 aligns across 9 bases. The CDR3 has 19 residues. Losses at the gene ends were 1 base for V and 2 bases for J; bases not matched to a gene: 15. Germline V lookup: CDR1 MGHRA, CDR2 YSYEKL.

The chain recombines TRBV7-2 with TRBJ2-1; TRBD2 is a possible D gene (6 bases). There are 14 residues in the CDR3. The germline V gene encodes CDR1 SGHTA and CDR2 FQGNSA. Trimming removed 1 base from V and 5 bases from J, with 9 bases in between. The chain's CDR3 is CASSLGRGNNEQFF. In DNA form, the CDR3 reads TGTGCCAGCAGCTTAGGACGGGGGAACAATGAGCAGTTCTTC.

This chain links TRBV12-3 or TRBV12-4 with TRBJ2-7; tentative D call: TRBD1 (6 bases). V shed 3 bases and J shed 5 bases, with 11 bases lying between them. The CDR3 covers 13 residues. The CDR3 bases are TGTGCCAGCAGTTTTCCCCCAGGGGACGAGCAGTACTTC. Its translation: CASSFPPGDEQYF.

J is TRBJ2-5 and V is TRBV6-5, with a possible D match to TRBD2 (6 bases). V was clipped by 0 bases and J by 5 bases, with 10 bases between them. CDR1 is MNHEY, CDR2 SVGAGI, per germline. The CDR3 is 14 residues long. CDR3 region: CASSYSEGLETQYF. In nucleotides, the CDR3 is TGTGCCAGCAGTTACTCGGAGGGTCTCGAGACCCAGTACTTC.

This clone appeared a few times. The chain joins TRBV6-5 to TRBJ1-2; D perhaps matches TRBD1 (6 bases). The CDR3 runs to 15 residues. The germline V gene encodes CDR1 MNHEY and CDR2 SVGAGI. With 0 bases removed from V and 11 bases from J, the gap between germline ends came to 19 bases. The CDR3 DNA follows: TGTGCCAGCAGTTACTCTGCCCGGGACACCCGGCCATACACCTTC. This sequence encodes CASSYSARDTRPYTF.

DNA for the CDR3: TGTGCCAGCTTCGCCCTCCCAGGGGGAACAGGGGAGCAGTACTTC. Translating it yields CASFALPGGTGEQYF. V gene TRBV2 combines with J gene TRBJ2-7; 7 bases agree with TRBD1. The CDR3 is 15 amino acids. Trimming at V came to 8 bases and at J to 7 bases, leaving 17 bases not matched to a gene. Germline V gene sequence: CDR1 SNHLY, CDR2 FYNNEI.

The V and J genes are TRBV11-3 and TRBJ2-2; D not resolved. V lost 3 bases and J 1 base, leaving 9 bases between the germline ends. The CDR3 is 15 amino acids. Germline V gives CDR1 SGHNT, CDR2 YENEEA. DNA of the CDR3: TGTGCCAGCAGCTTCTTCCCAGGGAACACCGGGGAGCTGTTTTTT. This sequence encodes CASSFFPGNTGELFF. The full variable domain, its missing parts supplied by reference TRBV11-3 and TRBJ2-2, is EAGVVQSPRYKIIEKKQPVAFWCNPISGHNTLYWYLQNLGQGPELLIRYENEEAVDDSQLPKDRFSAERLKGVDSTLKIQPAELGDSAVYLCASSFFPGNTGELFFGEGSRLTVL.

The rearrangement links TRBV19 to TRBJ2-3; 12 bases match TRBD2. V lost 4 bases to trimming and J lost 6 bases; unmatched junction nucleotides: 11. The CDR3 contains 17 residues. Germline loops: CDR1 LNHDA, CDR2 SQIVND (reference sequence). The CDR3, as DNA: TGTGCCAGTAGTACCCGCGGAGCTAGCGGGAGGGAGGATACGCAGTATTTT. Its protein is CASSTRGASGREDTQYF.

The chain uses TRBV9 and TRBJ1-4, with 10 positions matching TRBD1. Trimming took 1 base from V and 7 from J; bases not matched to a gene: 22. The CDR3 extends over 21 amino acids. Germline V lookup: CDR1 SGDLS, CDR2 YYNGEE. The CDR3 spells CASSVQPGTGEWALPLEKLFF. CDR3 in DNA: TGTGCCAGCAGCGTACAGCCCGGGACAGGGGAATGGGCCCTACCGCTTGAAAAACTGTTTTTT.

This clone was counted a single time. The V and J genes are TRBV20-1 and TRBJ1-2, with D hard to call. The V and J ends lost 3 bases and 3 bases respectively, with 8 bases between them. Germline loops: CDR1 DFQATT, CDR2 SNEGSKA (reference sequence). The CDR3 sequence is 12 residues long. The CDR3: CSASAGYYGYTF. CDR3 nucleotide sequence: TGCAGTGCTAGTGCGGGATACTATGGCTACACCTTC.

V and J are TRBV11-3 and TRBJ2-2, with D possibly matching TRBD2 (6 bases). Deletions cut 1 base from V and 8 bases from J, with 8 bases between. Germline V lookup: CDR1 SGHNT, CDR2 YENEEA. This CDR3 comprises 13 residues. In nucleotides, the CDR3 is TGTGCCAGCAGCTTAGGGGAGGTTGGGGAGCTGTTTTTT. It specifies CASSLGEVGELFF. The complete variable domain, with remaining parts taken from reference TRBV11-3 and TRBJ2-2, reads EAGVVQSPRYKIIEKKQPVAFWCNPISGHNTLYWYLQNLGQGPELLIRYENEEAVDDSQLPKDRFSAERLKGVDSTLKIQPAELGDSAVYLCASSLGEVGELFFGEGSRLTVL.

The table lists this clone with a count of one. The V and J genes are TRBV27 and TRBJ2-7, with a tentative D call TRBD1 (7 bases). Deletions cut 0 bases from V and 5 bases from J, with 17 bases between. There are 16 residues in the CDR3. Germline loops: CDR1 MNHEY, CDR2 SMNVEV (reference sequence). CDR3 amino acids: CASSLSGQGGDHEQYF. In DNA, the CDR3 is TGTGCCAGCAGTTTATCTGGGCAGGGGGGTGATCACGAGCAGTACTTC.

The V and J genes are TRBV25-1 and TRBJ2-3; TRBD2 agrees at 9 bases. V lost 1 base and J lost 5; bases outside the gene matches: 13. The CDR3 contains 18 residues. The germline CDR1 and CDR2 sequences are MGHDK and SYGVNS. The CDR3 nucleotides are TGTGCCAGCAGTGAATGGGCTAGCGGGATTAGCGCCGTAGATACGCAGTATTTT. Encoded protein: CASSEWASGISAVDTQYF.

The chain uses TRBV9 and TRBJ2-1; a weak D match, TRBD1 (6 bases). Germline V gene sequence: CDR1 SGDLS, CDR2 YYNGEE. V lost 3 bases and J 6 bases, leaving 22 bases between the germline ends. This CDR3 has 17 residues. Here the CDR3 reads CASSAHSQGFSSNEQFF. The CDR3 nucleotides read TGTGCCAGCAGCGCCCACTCACAGGGCTTCTCTTCCAATGAGCAGTTCTTC.

V usage is TRBV27 and J usage is TRBJ2-6; no definite D call. CDR3 length equals 15 residues. The germline V gene has CDR1 MNHEY and CDR2 SMNVEV (reference sequence). Trimming pared 3 bases from V and 2 bases from J, leaving 8 bases between. The CDR3 nucleotides read TGTGCCAGCAGTTTTCTGGCCACTGGGGCCAACGTCCTGACTTTC. This gives the protein CASSFLATGANVLTF.

Details on this clone: Other DNA sequences from this sample encode an identical CDR3 as well. V is TRBV19 and J is TRBJ2-7; D unresolved. V lost 6 bases to trimming and J lost 1 base, with 13 bases between them. This CDR3 is built from 14 residues. CDR1 is LNHDA and CDR2 is SQIVND in the germline V gene (reference sequence). The CDR3 nucleotides are TGTGCCAGTAGGTTGGGCAGTGGTTCCTACGAGCAGTACTTC. As protein: CASRLGSGSYEQYF.